These 6 T cell receptor beta chains were sequenced from one sample in a study of shared clonotypes between healthy human individuals (dated by TCRdb to 2019 to 2021). The method was the immunoSEQ multiplex PCR assay. The table comes from immuneACCESS by way of TCRdb, which keeps in-frame sequences with V and J called. Part of the clones is missing from these tables; in studies checked, under half for an unresolved V gene and the rest for unknown reasons. Within this sample are a few hundred thousand clones, with roughly 80% of them counted one time only. Together, the top ten hold about 10% of the sample. Material: memory CD4+ T cells sorted from blood. The intended sense of this specimen's cell subset or site label: CD45RA-negative fraction. The receptors were gathered from a man in his thirties or forties in good health.

On this clone: Other DNA variants within this sample encode the same CDR3. This chain links TRBV7-2 with TRBJ2-5; D possibly matches TRBD1 or TRBD2 (6 bases each). CDR1 is SGHTA and CDR2 is FQGNSA in the germline V gene. Trimming removed 1 base from V and 4 bases from J, with 13 bases in between. The CDR3 has 15 residues. CDR3 residues: CASSLGGASGETQYF. CDR3 DNA sequence: TGTGCCAGCAGCTTAGGGGGGGCGTCTGGAGAGACCCAGTACTTC. Filled out from reference TRBV7-2 and TRBJ2-5, the complete variable domain reads GAGVSQSPSNKVTEKGKDVELRCDPISGHTALYWYRQSLGQGLEFLIYFQGNSAPDKSGLPSDRFSAERTGGSVSTLTIQRTQQEDSAVYLCASSLGGASGETQYFGPGTRLLVL.

V is TRBV2 and J is TRBJ2-7, with 7 bases identical to TRBD2. The CDR3 is 14 residues long. The V gene's germline CDR1 is SNHLY and CDR2 FYNNEI. V was clipped by 3 bases and J by 4 bases; unmatched bases: 6. The CDR3 DNA reads as TGTGCCAGCAGTGATTTAGCGGGCTTTTACGAGCAGTACTTC. Its translation: CASSDLAGFYEQYF.

Only a few counts were recorded for this clone. The rearrangement uses TRBV18 and TRBJ2-1, with 12 nucleotides matching TRBD1. V lost 2 bases to trimming and J lost 9 bases; unmatched junction nucleotides: 11. The germline gives CDR1 KGHSH, CDR2 LQKENI. The CDR3 loop spans 17 amino acids. This CDR3 is CASSPFFSGQGASEQFF. The CDR3 DNA is TGTGCCAGCTCACCATTTTTTTCGGGACAGGGGGCAAGTGAGCAGTTCTTC. The full variable domain, with the rest looked up from reference TRBV18 and TRBJ2-1, is NAGVMQNPRHLVRRRGQEARLRCSPMKGHSHVYWYRQLPEEGLKFMVYLQKENIIDESGMPKERFSAEFPKEGPSILRIQQVVRGDSAAYFCASSPFFSGQGASEQFFGPGTRLTVL.

J is TRBJ2-7 and V is TRBV19; D is perhaps TRBD1 (6 bases). This CDR3 contains 12 residues. Germline values: CDR1 LNHDA, CDR2 SQIVND (reference sequence). The V end lost 10 bases, the J end lost 6 bases, and 16 bases lay between the germline ends. Here the CDR3 reads CATVDRSGEQYF. The CDR3 DNA sequence: TGTGCCACTGTTGACAGGTCCGGCGAGCAGTACTTC.

This rearrangement joins TRBV29-1 to TRBJ2-2; D not certain. This CDR3 has 13 amino acids. Trimming pared 3 bases from V and 5 bases from J, leaving 10 bases between. Germline CDR1 and CDR2: SQVTM and ANQGSEA. The CDR3 nucleotides read TGCAGCGTTGACAGGTCATTAACCGGGGAGCTGTTTTTT. It codes for CSVDRSLTGELFF.

The V and J genes are TRBV11-2 and TRBJ2-1, with 10 bases lining up with TRBD1. There are 17 residues in the CDR3. Germline values: CDR1 SGHAT, CDR2 FQNNGV. The trim removed 4 bases at V and 5 bases at J, leaving 11 bases unmatched. CDR3 sequence (DNA): TGTGCCAGCAGCTGGGGGCCGGGACAGGGGATAGACAATGAGCAGTTCTTC. Its translation: CASSWGPGQGIDNEQFF.